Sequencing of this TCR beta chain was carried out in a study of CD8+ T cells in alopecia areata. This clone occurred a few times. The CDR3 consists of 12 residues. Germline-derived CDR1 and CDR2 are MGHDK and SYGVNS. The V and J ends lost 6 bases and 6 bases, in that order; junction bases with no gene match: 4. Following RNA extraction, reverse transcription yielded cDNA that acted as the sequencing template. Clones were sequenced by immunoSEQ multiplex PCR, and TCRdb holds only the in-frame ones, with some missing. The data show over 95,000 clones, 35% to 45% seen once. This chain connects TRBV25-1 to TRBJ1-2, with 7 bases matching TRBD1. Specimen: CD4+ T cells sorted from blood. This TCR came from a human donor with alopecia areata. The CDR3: CASRRTGHGYTF. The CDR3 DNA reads TGTGCCAGCAGGCGGACAGGCCATGGCTACACCTTC.